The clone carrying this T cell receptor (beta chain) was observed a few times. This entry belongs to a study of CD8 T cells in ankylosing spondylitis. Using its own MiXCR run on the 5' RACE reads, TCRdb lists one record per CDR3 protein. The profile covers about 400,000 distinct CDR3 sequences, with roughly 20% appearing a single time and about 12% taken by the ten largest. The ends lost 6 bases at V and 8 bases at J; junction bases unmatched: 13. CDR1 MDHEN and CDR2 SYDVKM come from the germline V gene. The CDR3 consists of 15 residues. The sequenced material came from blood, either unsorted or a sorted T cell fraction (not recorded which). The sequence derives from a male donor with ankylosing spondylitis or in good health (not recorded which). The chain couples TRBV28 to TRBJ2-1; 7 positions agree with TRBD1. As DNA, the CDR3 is TGTGCCAGCAGCGCCTCCGGGACAGTGGACGATGAGCAGTTCTTC. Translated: CASSASGTVDDEQFF.